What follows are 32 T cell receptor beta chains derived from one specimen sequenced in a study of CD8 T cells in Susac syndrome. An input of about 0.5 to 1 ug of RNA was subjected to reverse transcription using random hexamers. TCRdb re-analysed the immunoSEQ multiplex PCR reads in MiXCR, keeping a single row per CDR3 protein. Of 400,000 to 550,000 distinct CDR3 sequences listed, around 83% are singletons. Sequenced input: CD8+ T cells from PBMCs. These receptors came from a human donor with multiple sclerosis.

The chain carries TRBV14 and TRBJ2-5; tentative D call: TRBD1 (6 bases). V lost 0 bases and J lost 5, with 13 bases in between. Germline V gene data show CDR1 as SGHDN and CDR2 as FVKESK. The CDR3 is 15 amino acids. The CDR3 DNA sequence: TGTGCCAGCAGCCAAGATTTGGGGGCTATCGAGACCCAGTACTTC. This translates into CASSQDLGAIETQYF.

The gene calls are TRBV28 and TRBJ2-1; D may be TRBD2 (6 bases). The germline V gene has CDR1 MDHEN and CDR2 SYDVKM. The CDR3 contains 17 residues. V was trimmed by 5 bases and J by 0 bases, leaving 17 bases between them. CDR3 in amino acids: CASSPPRLGSSYNEQFF. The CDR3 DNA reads TGTGCCAGCAGTCCTCCAAGACTAGGGAGCTCCTACAATGAGCAGTTCTTC.

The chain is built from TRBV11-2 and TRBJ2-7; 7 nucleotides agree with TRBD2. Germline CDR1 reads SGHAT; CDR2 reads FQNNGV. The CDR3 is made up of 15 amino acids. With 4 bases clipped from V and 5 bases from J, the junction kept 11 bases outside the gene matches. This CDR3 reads CASSSRPSGPDEQYF. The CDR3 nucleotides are TGTGCCAGCAGCTCCCGGCCTAGCGGACCTGACGAGCAGTACTTC.

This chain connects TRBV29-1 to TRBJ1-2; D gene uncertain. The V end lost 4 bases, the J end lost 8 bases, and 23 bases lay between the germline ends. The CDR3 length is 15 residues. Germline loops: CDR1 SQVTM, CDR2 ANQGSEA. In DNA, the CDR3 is TGCAGCGTTGGAGAGGTTGAGCAAGGGCCCTTGGGCTACACCTTC. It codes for CSVGEVEQGPLGYTF.

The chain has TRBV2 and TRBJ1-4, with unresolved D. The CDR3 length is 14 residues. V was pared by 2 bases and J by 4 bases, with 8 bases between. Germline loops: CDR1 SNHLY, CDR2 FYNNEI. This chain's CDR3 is CASSETVNNEKLFF. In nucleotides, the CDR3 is TGTGCCAGCAGTGAAACCGTTAATAATGAAAAACTGTTTTTT.

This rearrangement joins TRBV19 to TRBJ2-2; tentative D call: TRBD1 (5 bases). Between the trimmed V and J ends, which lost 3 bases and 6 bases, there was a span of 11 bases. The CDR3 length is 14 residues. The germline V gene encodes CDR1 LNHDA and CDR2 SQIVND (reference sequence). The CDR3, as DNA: TGTGCCAGTAGTATTCCAGGGTTCTCCGGGGAGCTGTTTTTT. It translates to CASSIPGFSGELFF.

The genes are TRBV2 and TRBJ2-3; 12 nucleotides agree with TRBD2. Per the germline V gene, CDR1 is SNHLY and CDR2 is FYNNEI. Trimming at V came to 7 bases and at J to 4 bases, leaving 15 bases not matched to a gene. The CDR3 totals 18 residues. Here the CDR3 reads CASIFPGLAGRGPDTQYF. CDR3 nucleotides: TGTGCCAGCATTTTTCCGGGACTAGCGGGCCGGGGCCCAGATACGCAGTATTTT.

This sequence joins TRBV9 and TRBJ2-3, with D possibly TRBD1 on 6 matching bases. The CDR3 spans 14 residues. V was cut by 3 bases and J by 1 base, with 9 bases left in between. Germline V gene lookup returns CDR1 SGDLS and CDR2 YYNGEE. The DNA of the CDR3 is TGTGCCAGCAGCGCCGAGGGGGGCACAGATACGCAGTATTTT. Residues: CASSAEGGTDTQYF.

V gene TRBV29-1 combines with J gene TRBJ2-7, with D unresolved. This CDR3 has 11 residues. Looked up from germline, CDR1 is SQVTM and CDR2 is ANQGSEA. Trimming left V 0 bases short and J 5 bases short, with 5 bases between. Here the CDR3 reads CSVEEGNEQYF. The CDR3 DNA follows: TGCAGCGTTGAAGAGGGAAACGAGCAGTACTTC.

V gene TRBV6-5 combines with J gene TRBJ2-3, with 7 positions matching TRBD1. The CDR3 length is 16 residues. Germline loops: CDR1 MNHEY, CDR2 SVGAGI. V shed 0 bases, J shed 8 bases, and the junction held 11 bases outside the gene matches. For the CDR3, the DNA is TGTGCCAGCAGTTACTCTCCCCGGACAGGAACGATTACGCAGTATTTT. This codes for CASSYSPRTGTITQYF.

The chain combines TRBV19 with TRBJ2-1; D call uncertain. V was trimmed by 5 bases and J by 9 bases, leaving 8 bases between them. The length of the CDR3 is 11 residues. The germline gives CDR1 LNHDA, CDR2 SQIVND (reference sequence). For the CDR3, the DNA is TGTGCCAGTAGTGTCTGGGGTGAGCAGTTCTTC. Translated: CASSVWGEQFF.

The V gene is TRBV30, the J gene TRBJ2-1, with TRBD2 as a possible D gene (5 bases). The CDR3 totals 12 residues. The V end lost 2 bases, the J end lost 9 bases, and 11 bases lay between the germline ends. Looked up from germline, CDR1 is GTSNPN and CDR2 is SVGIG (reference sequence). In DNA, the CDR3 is TGTGCCTGGAGTTTCACAGAGGGTGAGCAGTTCTTC. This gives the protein CAWSFTEGEQFF.

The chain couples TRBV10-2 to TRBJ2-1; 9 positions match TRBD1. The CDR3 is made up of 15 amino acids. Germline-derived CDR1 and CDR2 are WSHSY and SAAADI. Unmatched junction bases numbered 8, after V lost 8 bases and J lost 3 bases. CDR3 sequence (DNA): TGCGCCAGCGGCGGGGACAGGGAACTCTACAATGAGCAGTTCTTC. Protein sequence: CASGGDRELYNEQFF.

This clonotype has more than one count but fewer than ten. The CDR3 DNA sequence: TGCAGTGCTAGGGTTGAGGGATACGAGCAGTACTTC. Translating gives CSARVEGYEQYF. The chain recombines TRBV20-1 with TRBJ2-7, with D tentatively TRBD2 (5 bases). CDR3 length: 12 residues. Trimming cost V 3 bases and J 4 bases, with 10 bases left between them. Germline V gene sequence: CDR1 DFQATT, CDR2 SNEGSKA (reference sequence).

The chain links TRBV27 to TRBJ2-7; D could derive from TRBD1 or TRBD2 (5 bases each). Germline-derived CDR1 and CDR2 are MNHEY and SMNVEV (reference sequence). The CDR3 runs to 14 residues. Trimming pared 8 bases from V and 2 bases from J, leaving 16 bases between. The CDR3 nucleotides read TGTGCCAGCTCCAACGGGGACGGTACCTACGAGCAGTACTTC. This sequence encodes CASSNGDGTYEQYF.

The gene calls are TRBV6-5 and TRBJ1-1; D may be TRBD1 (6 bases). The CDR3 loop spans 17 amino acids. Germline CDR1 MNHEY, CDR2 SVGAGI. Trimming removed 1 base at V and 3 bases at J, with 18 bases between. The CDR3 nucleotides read TGTGCCAGCAGTTACTTGTCGGCAGGGGCAAAACACACTGAAGCTTTCTTT. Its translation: CASSYLSAGAKHTEAFF.

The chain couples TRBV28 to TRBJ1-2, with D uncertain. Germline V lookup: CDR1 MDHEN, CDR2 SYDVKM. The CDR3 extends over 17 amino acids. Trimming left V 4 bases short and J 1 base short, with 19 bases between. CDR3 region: CASSYDLNPSDNYGYTF. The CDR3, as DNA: TGTGCCAGCAGTTACGACTTGAATCCCTCGGATAACTATGGCTACACCTTC.

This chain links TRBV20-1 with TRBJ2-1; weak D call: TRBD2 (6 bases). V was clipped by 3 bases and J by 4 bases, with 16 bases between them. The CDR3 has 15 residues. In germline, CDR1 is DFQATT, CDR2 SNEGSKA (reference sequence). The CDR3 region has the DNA TGCAGTGCTAGGGGCCGGGACTTATATTACAATGAGCAGTTCTTC. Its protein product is CSARGRDLYYNEQFF.

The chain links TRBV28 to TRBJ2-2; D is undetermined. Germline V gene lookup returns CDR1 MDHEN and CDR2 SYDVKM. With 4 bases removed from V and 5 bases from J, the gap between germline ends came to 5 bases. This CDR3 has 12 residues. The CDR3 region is CASSWPTGELFF. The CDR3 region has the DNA TGTGCCAGCAGTTGGCCGACCGGGGAGCTGTTTTTT.

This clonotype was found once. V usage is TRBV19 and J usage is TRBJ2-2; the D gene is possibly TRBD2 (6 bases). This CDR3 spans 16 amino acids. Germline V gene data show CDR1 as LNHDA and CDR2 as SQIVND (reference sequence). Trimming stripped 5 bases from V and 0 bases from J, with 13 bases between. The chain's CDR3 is CASSPRLGPNTGELFF. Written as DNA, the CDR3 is TGTGCCAGTAGTCCACGACTAGGCCCGAACACCGGGGAGCTGTTTTTT.

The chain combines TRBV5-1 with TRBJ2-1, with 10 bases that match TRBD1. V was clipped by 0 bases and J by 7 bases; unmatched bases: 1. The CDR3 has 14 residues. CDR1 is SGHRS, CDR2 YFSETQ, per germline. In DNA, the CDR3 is TGCGCCAGCAGCTTGGGACAGGGGGCGAATGAGCAGTTCTTC. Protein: CASSLGQGANEQFF.

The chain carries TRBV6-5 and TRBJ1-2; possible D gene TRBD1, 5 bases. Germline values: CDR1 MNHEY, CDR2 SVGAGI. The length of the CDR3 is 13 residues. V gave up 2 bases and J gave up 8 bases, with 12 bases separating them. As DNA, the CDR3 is TGTGCCAGCAGTTACGCAACAGGACACGGCTACACCTTC. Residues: CASSYATGHGYTF.

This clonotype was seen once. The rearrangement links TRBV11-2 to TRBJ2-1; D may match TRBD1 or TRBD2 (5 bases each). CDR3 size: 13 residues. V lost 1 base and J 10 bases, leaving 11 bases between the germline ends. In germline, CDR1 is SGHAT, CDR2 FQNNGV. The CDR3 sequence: CASSLAPGAEQFF. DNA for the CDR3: TGTGCCAGCAGCTTAGCCCCCGGGGCCGAGCAGTTCTTC.

Here the CDR3 reads CASSEIPGEDQPQHF. The CDR3 nucleotides read TGTGCCAGCAGTGAAATTCCAGGGGAGGATCAGCCCCAGCATTTT. The chain uses TRBV6-1 and TRBJ1-5, with D possibly being TRBD1 (6 bases). This CDR3 region has 15 residues. Germline assignment: CDR1 MNHNS and CDR2 SASEGT. The V gene lost 2 bases and the J gene lost 5 bases, with 13 bases spanning the gap.

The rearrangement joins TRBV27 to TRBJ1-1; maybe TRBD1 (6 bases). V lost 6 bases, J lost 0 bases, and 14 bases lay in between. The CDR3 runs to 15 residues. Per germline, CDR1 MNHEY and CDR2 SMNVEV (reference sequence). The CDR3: CASSSLGDMNTEAFF. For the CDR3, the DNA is TGTGCCAGCAGCTCCCTGGGGGACATGAACACTGAAGCTTTCTTT.

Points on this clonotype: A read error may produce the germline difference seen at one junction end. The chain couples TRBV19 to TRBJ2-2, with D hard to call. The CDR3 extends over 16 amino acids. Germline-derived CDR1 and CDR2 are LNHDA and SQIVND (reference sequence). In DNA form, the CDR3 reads TGTGCCGGTAGTATCCTATCAGAAGAGAACACCGGGGAGCTGTTTTTT. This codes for CAGSILSEENTGELFF.

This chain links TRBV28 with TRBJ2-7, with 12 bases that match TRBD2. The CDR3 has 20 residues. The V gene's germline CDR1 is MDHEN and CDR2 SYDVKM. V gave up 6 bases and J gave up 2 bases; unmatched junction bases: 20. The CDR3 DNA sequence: TGTGCCAGCAGCTGCCTTCTCATGGGACTAGCGGGCGATCTTCCCTACGAGCAGTACTTC. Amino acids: CASSCLLMGLAGDLPYEQYF.

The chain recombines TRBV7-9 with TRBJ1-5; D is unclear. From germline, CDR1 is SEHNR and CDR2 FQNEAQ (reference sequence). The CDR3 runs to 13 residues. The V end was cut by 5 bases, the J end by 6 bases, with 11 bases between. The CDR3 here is CASSQWGGQPQHF. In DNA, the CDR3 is TGTGCCAGCAGCCAATGGGGTGGTCAGCCCCAGCATTTT.

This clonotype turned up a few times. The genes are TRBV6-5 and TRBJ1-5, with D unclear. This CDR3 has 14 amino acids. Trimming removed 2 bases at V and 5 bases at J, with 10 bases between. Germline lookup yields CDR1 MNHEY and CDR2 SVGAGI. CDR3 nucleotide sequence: TGTGCCAGCAGTTACGGGGTGGCAGATCAGCCCCAGCATTTT. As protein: CASSYGVADQPQHF.

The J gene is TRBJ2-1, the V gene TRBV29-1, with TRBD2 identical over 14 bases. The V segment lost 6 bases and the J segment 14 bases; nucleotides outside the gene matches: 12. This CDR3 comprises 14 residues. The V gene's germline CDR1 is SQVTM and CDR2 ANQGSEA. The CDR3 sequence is CSVDPTTSGGAEFF. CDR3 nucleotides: TGCAGCGTCGACCCGACGACTAGCGGGGGGGCGGAGTTCTTC.

In nucleotides, the CDR3 is TGTGCCAGCAGCCAGTGGGTGGAATACGAGCAGTACTTC. Translation gives CASSQWVEYEQYF. The rearrangement links TRBV7-8 to TRBJ2-7; D is unclear. CDR1 is SGHVS and CDR2 is FQNEAQ in the germline V gene. The CDR3 runs 13 residues. V lost 5 bases and J lost 4, with 12 bases in between.

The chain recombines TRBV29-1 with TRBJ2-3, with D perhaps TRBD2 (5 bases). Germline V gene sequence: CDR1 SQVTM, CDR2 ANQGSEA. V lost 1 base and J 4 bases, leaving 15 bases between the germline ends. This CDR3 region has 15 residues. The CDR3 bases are TGCAGCGTTGAAGGGCACCTCACTAGGGCAGATACGCAGTATTTT. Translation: CSVEGHLTRADTQYF.